This is a list of T cell receptor beta chains from one sample in a study of blood T cell repertoires in COVID-19. Profiled with immunoSEQ multiplex PCR; TCRdb holds only in-frame clones, not every one. This sample carries fewer than 200,000 clones, 82% of them seen once, and the ten largest clones take around 7%. Sequencing used peripheral blood. The receptors were sampled from a middle-aged woman with COVID-19, enrolled during active disease. Both conserved end residues are part of each CDR3. Each record gives: J gene, clone size, D gene, V gene, CDR3 protein, CDR3 DNA. D genes are given only for firm matches. Clone size is shown for a subset of rows, as once, few, many or a class of expanded clone.

TRBJ2-2,NA,TRBD1,TRBV11-2,CASSGLGGQGAGELFF,TGTGCCAGCAGCGGGCTTGGGGGACAGGGTGCCGGGGAGCTGTTTTTT
TRBJ2-2,NA,NA,TRBV2,CASSQNTGELFF,TGTGCCAGCAGTCAAAACACCGGGGAGCTGTTTTTT
TRBJ1-3,once,NA,TRBV18,CASSKAGASGNTIYF,TGTGCCAGCTCTAAGGCAGGGGCCTCTGGAAACACCATATATTTT
TRBJ1-2,NA,TRBD1,TRBV3-1/TRBV3-2,CASSASETGGGGYTF,TGTGCCAGCAGCGCAAGCGAAACAGGGGGCGGTGGCTACACCTTC
TRBJ2-1,few,TRBD2,TRBV6-5,CATTLAGGVYEQFF,TGTGCCACCACCCTAGCGGGGGGTGTATATGAGCAGTTCTTC
TRBJ1-2,once,NA,TRBV5-1,CASSLDFGGYTF,TGCGCCAGCAGCTTGGACTTCGGTGGCTACACCTTC
TRBJ2-7,NA,NA,TRBV7-2,CASSSSPNYEQYF,TGTGCCAGCAGCTCCAGTCCCAACTACGAGCAGTACTTC
TRBJ2-1,NA,TRBD1,TRBV4-1,CASSQDPGQGIHNEQFF,TGCGCCAGCAGCCAAGATCCGGGACAGGGTATTCACAATGAGCAGTTCTTC
TRBJ2-3,few,TRBD2,TRBV2,CASKRGSSGGTDTQYF,TGTGCCAGCAAGCGGGGCTCTAGCGGGGGCACAGATACGCAGTATTTT
TRBJ1-6,NA,TRBD1,TRBV11-2,CASREYRGPNSPLHF,TGTGCCAGCAGAGAATACAGGGGGCCTAATTCACCCCTCCACTTT
TRBJ2-2,NA,NA,TRBV11-2,CASSLKFGPGTNTGELFF,TGTGCCAGCAGCTTAAAGTTCGGGCCCGGGACTAACACCGGGGAGCTGTTTTTT
TRBJ1-2,NA,TRBD1,TRBV2,CASSEEGAFSGYTF,TGTGCCAGCAGTGAAGAGGGGGCGTTTTCTGGCTACACCTTC
TRBJ1-1,NA,NA,TRBV9,CASSVFDRAEAFF,TGTGCCAGCAGCGTATTCGACAGAGCTGAAGCTTTCTTT
TRBJ1-2,NA,NA,TRBV4-1,CASSQGAEGLIHYGYTF,TGCGCCAGCAGCCAAGGGGCCGAAGGATTGATTCACTATGGCTACACCTTC
TRBJ2-2,NA,NA,TRBV2,CASKRRYTGELFF,TGTGCCAGCAAGCGAAGATACACCGGGGAGCTGTTTTTT
TRBJ1-2,NA,TRBD1,TRBV28,CASSFRGTGTRNYTF,TGTGCCAGCAGTTTCCGCGGGACAGGGACAAGAAACTACACCTTC
TRBJ1-5,NA,NA,TRBV2,CASRVGGGQPQHF,TGTGCCAGCAGGGTCGGCGGAGGGCAGCCCCAGCATTTT
TRBJ2-7,NA,NA,TRBV30,CAWSYTGMREQYF,TGTGCCTGGAGTTATACAGGGATGAGAGAGCAGTACTTC
TRBJ1-4,NA,NA,TRBV9,CASSVALQVTNEKLFF,TGTGCCAGCAGCGTAGCTTTGCAGGTTACTAATGAAAAACTGTTTTTT
TRBJ2-5,once,NA,TRBV5-1,CASSLVGGRKGETQYF,TGCGCCAGCAGCTTGGTCGGGGGACGTAAGGGGGAGACCCAGTACTTC
TRBJ2-1,NA,NA,TRBV27,CASSLSGRFRELNEQFF,TGTGCCAGCAGTTTATCGGGACGGTTCCGGGAGCTCAATGAGCAGTTCTTC
TRBJ2-1,NA,NA,TRBV7-6,CASSLDWGESGNEQFF,TGTGCCAGCAGCTTAGACTGGGGGGAGTCGGGCAATGAGCAGTTCTTC
TRBJ2-4,NA,NA,TRBV5-6,CASRLGRFLAKNIQYF,TGTGCCAGCAGACTGGGGAGGTTCCTAGCCAAAAACATTCAGTACTTC
TRBJ2-3,NA,TRBD2,TRBV18,CASSAKPDLAGVGDTQYF,TGTGCCAGCTCAGCAAAACCCGACCTAGCGGGAGTTGGGGATACGCAGTATTTT
TRBJ2-1,NA,TRBD2,TRBV14,CASSQFGGRAHEQFF,TGTGCCAGCAGCCAATTTGGGGGGAGGGCCCATGAGCAGTTCTTC
TRBJ2-2,NA,NA,TRBV6-6,CASIDGSGTGELFF,TGTGCCAGCATTGACGGGAGTGGTACCGGGGAGCTGTTTTTT
TRBJ1-2,NA,NA,TRBV29-1,CSVETGNGYTF,TGCAGCGTTGAGACAGGCAATGGCTACACCTTC
TRBJ1-2,NA,NA,TRBV10-2,CASTRQTNYGYTF,TGCGCCAGCACCAGACAGACTAACTATGGCTACACCTTC
TRBJ1-1,NA,NA,TRBV29-1,CSVVVRSTNTEAFF,TGCAGCGTCGTGGTACGGTCCACGAACACTGAAGCTTTCTTT
TRBJ1-1,once,TRBD1,TRBV5-6,CASSLGTGGTEAFF,TGTGCCAGCAGCTTGGGGACAGGGGGGACTGAAGCTTTCTTT
TRBJ2-7,NA,NA,TRBV13,CASSLSGTETYEQYF,TGTGCCAGCAGCTTATCAGGGACTGAGACCTACGAGCAGTACTTC
TRBJ2-4,few,TRBD2,TRBV28,CASSLGLAGDIQYF,TGTGCCAGCAGTTTGGGGCTAGCGGGGGACATTCAGTACTTC
TRBJ2-7,NA,NA,TRBV27,CASVGGDSYEQYF,TGTGCCAGCGTCGGAGGCGATTCCTACGAGCAGTACTTC
TRBJ1-1,NA,NA,TRBV4-1,CASSPDSLGNTEAFF,TGCGCCAGCAGCCCGGACTCCCTAGGGAACACTGAAGCTTTCTTT
TRBJ2-1,NA,TRBD2,TRBV29-1,CSTRTSGYNEQFF,TGCAGCACGCGGACTAGCGGCTACAATGAGCAGTTCTTC
TRBJ2-5,NA,NA,TRBV15,CATSRDRGETQYF,TGTGCCACCAGCAGAGACCGGGGTGAGACCCAGTACTTC
TRBJ1-3,few,TRBD1,TRBV2,CASQRSTGGADTIYF,TGTGCCAGCCAACGTTCGACAGGGGGCGCGGACACCATATATTTT
TRBJ2-1,few,TRBD2,TRBV7-9,CASSRNLAGVDNEQFF,TGTGCCAGCAGCAGAAACCTAGCGGGAGTAGACAATGAGCAGTTCTTC
TRBJ1-5,NA,TRBD1,TRBV15,CATSRPTGGSNQPQHF,TGTGCCACCAGCAGACCTACAGGGGGTAGCAATCAGCCCCAGCATTTT
TRBJ2-1,few,NA,TRBV7-2,CASSPYNEQFF,TGTGCCAGCAGCCCATACAATGAGCAGTTCTTC
TRBJ2-2,NA,TRBD2,TRBV5-1,CASSPTSGSRLTGELFF,TGCGCCAGCAGCCCGACTAGCGGGAGTAGGCTCACCGGGGAGCTGTTTTTT
TRBJ1-1,NA,NA,TRBV13,CASSLLKTGLMNTEAFF,TGTGCCAGCAGCTTATTAAAGACAGGCCTCATGAACACTGAAGCTTTCTTT
TRBJ2-7,NA,NA,TRBV15,CATSSIPGEQYF,TGTGCCACCAGCAGCATACCCGGCGAGCAGTACTTC
TRBJ2-3,NA,NA,TRBV5-1,CASSLGGSDTQYF,TGCGCCAGCAGCTTGGGGGGCAGCGATACGCAGTATTTT
TRBJ2-4,NA,TRBD2,TRBV14,CASSPGLESIQYF,TGTGCCAGCAGCCCCGGACTAGAATCCATTCAGTACTTC
TRBJ2-5,NA,TRBD1,TRBV2,CASTTDRGETQYF,TGTGCCAGCACTACGGACAGGGGAGAGACCCAGTACTTC
TRBJ2-5,NA,NA,TRBV15,CATSRDRQNQETQYF,TGTGCCACCAGCAGGGATAGACAGAACCAAGAGACCCAGTACTTC
TRBJ1-3,NA,NA,TRBV12-5,CASAFGGSGNTIYF,TGTGCTAGTGCCTTTGGAGGGTCTGGAAACACCATATATTTT
TRBJ1-5,NA,TRBD1,TRBV30,CAWTRTGSNQPQHF,TGTGCCTGGACTCGGACAGGGAGCAATCAGCCCCAGCATTTT
TRBJ1-2,NA,NA,TRBV5-5,CASSSPEVVIYGYTF,TGTGCCAGCAGCTCCCCTGAGGTGGTAATCTATGGCTACACCTTC
TRBJ1-1,NA,TRBD1,TRBV19,CASSRDRSIEAFF,TGTGCCAGTAGTAGGGACAGGTCGATTGAAGCTTTCTTT
TRBJ2-1,NA,TRBD1,TRBV7-2,CASSGQGSSEQFF,TGTGCCAGCAGCGGACAGGGATCAAGTGAGCAGTTCTTC